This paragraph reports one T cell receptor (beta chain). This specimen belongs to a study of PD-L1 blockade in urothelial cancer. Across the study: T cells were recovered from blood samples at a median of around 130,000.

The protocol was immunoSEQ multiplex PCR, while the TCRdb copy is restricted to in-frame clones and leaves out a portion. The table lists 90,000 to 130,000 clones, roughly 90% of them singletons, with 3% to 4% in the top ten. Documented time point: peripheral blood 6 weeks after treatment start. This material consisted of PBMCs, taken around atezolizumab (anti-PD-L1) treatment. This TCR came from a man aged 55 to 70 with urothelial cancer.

CDR3 protein: CASSEQGWGSPLHF. The DNA of the CDR3 is TGTGCCAGCAGCGAACAGGGATGGGGCTCACCCCTCCACTTT. The V gene is TRBV25-1, the J gene TRBJ1-6, with D maybe TRBD1 (6 bases). The CDR3 totals 14 residues. Germline CDR1 and CDR2: MGHDK and SYGVNS. Trimming took off 6 bases at V and 10 bases at J, with 16 bases between the two ends. The full variable domain, in which reference TRBV25-1 and TRBJ1-6 provide the parts outside the CDR3, is EADIYQTPRYLVIGTGKKITLECSQTMGHDKMYWYQQDPGMELHLIHYSYGVNSTEKGDLSSESTVSRIRTEHFPLTLESARPSHTSQYLCASSEQGWGSPLHFGNGTRLTVT.